This T cell receptor (beta chain) was sequenced for a study of Graves' ophthalmopathy and Graves' hyperthyroidism. Study-level findings and limits: The model's prediction of ophthalmopathy progression had 65% to 71% sensitivity and roughly 77% specificity.

Orbital computed tomography, together with clinical symptoms, serum thyroxine, TRAb and thyroid ultrasound, was used for diagnosis. The V gene's germline CDR1 is LGHNA and CDR2 YSLEER. The V end lost 1 base, the J end lost 2 bases, and 14 bases lay between the germline ends. This CDR3 spans 17 amino acids. Amplification targeted the TCR beta CDR3 regions, with RNA transcripts as the source material. Amplification began with first-round RT-PCR using HTBI primers, then second-round multiplex PCR was performed. One entry per CDR3 protein results from TCRdb running MiXCR on the multiplex PCR reads. Among hundreds of thousands of distinct CDR3 sequences listed, around 40% were seen once. For this clonotype: Its antigen is not identified.

V usage is TRBV4-3 and J usage is TRBJ2-2; D remains ambiguous. The receptor was isolated from an adult man with Graves' ophthalmopathy. The sequencing input was peripheral blood. As DNA, the CDR3 is TGCGCCAGCAGCCAAGGATCAACGGTAGCCAACACCGGGGAGCTGTTTTTT. Translated: CASSQGSTVANTGELFF.